This TCR beta chain was captured in a study of blood T cell repertoires in COVID-19 (dated by TCRdb to the early 2020s). With respect to the entire study: Samples covering the acute and convalescent phases of COVID-19 were provided by collaborators in the United States, Italy and Spain. A de-identified subject ID, COVID-19 status, age in years and sex were almost always included in the sample metadata. The material from the prospective study consisted of cDNA or gDNA derived from T cells, B-cell-depleted T cells, or PBMCs. Where HLA class I and class II types were available, the types were taken from metadata supplied by the sample provider, not from assay-based typing. The repertoires were released in a freely available public database meant as a resource for research on the immune response to SARS-CoV-2. The dataset comprised deeply sampled blood TCRbeta repertoires from subjects exposed to, actively infected with, or recovered from COVID-19. Samples were obtained from the ongoing ImmuneRACE study (first 160 participants) and from about 1,300 subjects provided by 6 global collaborators. Paper-wide results and their limitations: The amount of clinical and demographic metadata varied by source and participant and was provided uncurated.

Whole blood was collected in K2EDTA tubes by collaborating institutions according to the institutions' own protocols. Collaborator samples were shipped for TCRbeta analysis as frozen whole blood, isolated PBMCs, or DNA extracted from either sample type. TCRbeta CDR3 regions were amplified from genomic DNA by means of the immunoSEQ Assay, a bias-controlled multiplex PCR. The study's own analysis went as follows. The number of nucleated cells in each sample was estimated by amplification of reference gene primers within the assay. Sequence reads were collapsed and filtered to measure the absolute abundance of every unique TCRbeta CDR3 rearrangement. For each sample, productive Simpson clonality was calculated as the square root of Simpson's diversity index across productive rearrangements. In TCRdb, the immuneACCESS table is reduced to in-frame sequences with V and J assigned. These tables do not hold every clone; where another copy was compared, an unresolved V gene accounts for under half, and the others remain unexplained. The DNA was the basis for D and trimming; V, J and clone size are from that table. The sample records 130,000 to 150,000 clones, 81% of which are singletons. The top ten constitute more than 8% of the sample.

The CDR1 and CDR2 encoded by the germline V gene (reference sequence) are LNHNV and YYDKDF. The CDR3 contains 11 residues, cysteine and phenylalanine counted. Only CDR3 DNA remains: 33 bases, in frame from the first base. V drops 5 bases and J drops 5 bases, leaving 6 bases in between. As regards this clone: What antigen it recognizes has not been identified. It has no much larger one-base neighbor in the sample; base qualities were not kept.

This clonotype was obtained from a human donor in a cohort sampled during active COVID-19. The sample consisted of peripheral blood. The sequence links TRBV15 to TRBJ2-5; no D gene can be assigned with confidence. The DNA sequence is as follows: TGTGCCACCAGCTGGGCCGAGACCCAGTACTTC. Translated, this gives CATSWAETQYF.